This passage covers 11 T cell receptor beta chains from one sample sequenced in a study of OX40 agonist ivuxolimab in advanced cancers. Using immunoSEQ multiplex PCR, the repertoire was profiled, and TCRdb retains in-frame clones only, with some absent. The sample includes tens of thousands of clones, about 88% of them seen just once. The sample was CD4+ or CD8+ T cells sorted from blood, taken in a trial of the OX40 agonist ivuxolimab. The receptors stem from an adult with an advanced solid tumor such as melanoma, head and neck, liver or kidney cancer.

The gene calls are TRBV19 and TRBJ1-2; D remains ambiguous. The CDR3 runs to 14 residues. With 7 bases removed from V and 2 bases from J, the gap between germline ends came to 14 bases. Per germline, CDR1 LNHDA and CDR2 SQIVND (reference sequence). This CDR3 reads CASTQRSDNYGYTF. In nucleotides, the CDR3 is TGTGCCAGTACCCAGAGGAGCGACAACTATGGCTACACCTTC.

The chain employs TRBV7-2 and TRBJ2-2, with 7 nucleotides matching TRBD1. Germline CDR1 SGHTA, CDR2 FQGNSA. The trim removed 5 bases at V and 1 base at J, leaving 1 base unmatched. This CDR3 has 14 residues. In nucleotides, the CDR3 is TGTGCCAGCAGCGGACAGGTGAACACCGGGGAGCTGTTTTTT. The encoded protein is CASSGQVNTGELFF.

This rearrangement joins TRBV6-5 to TRBJ2-7, with 8 positions matching TRBD2. The CDR3 totals 15 residues. Germline CDR1 reads MNHEY; CDR2 reads SVGAGI. J was trimmed by 1 base and V by 4 bases; bases with no gene match: 6. This chain's CDR3 is CASSSAGVGSYEQYF. For the CDR3, the DNA is TGTGCCAGCAGTTCAGCGGGAGTCGGGTCCTACGAGCAGTACTTC.

This clone appeared a single time. V gene TRBV5-1 combines with J gene TRBJ1-2; TRBD1 is a possible D gene (5 bases). This CDR3 is 14 amino acids long. Germline assignment: CDR1 SGHRS and CDR2 YFSETQ. Trimming removed 0 bases from V and 4 bases from J, with 10 bases in between. The DNA for the CDR3 is TGCGCCAGCAGCTTGGAGGCCGGGGCCTATGGCTACACCTTC. Its translation is CASSLEAGAYGYTF.

This chain's CDR3 is CASSLSPLGVEETQYF. The CDR3, as DNA: TGTGCCAGCAGTTTATCCCCCCTTGGAGTGGAAGAGACCCAGTACTTC. The rearrangement links TRBV28 to TRBJ2-5, with D uncertain. The length of the CDR3 is 16 residues. Germline V gene lookup returns CDR1 MDHEN and CDR2 SYDVKM. Between the trimmed V and J ends, which lost 1 base and 3 bases, there was a span of 15 bases. Variable domain in full (rest from reference TRBV28 and TRBJ2-5): DVKVTQSSRYLVKRTGEKVFLECVQDMDHENMFWYRQDPGLGLRLIYFSYDVKMKEKGDIPEGYSVSREKKERFSLILESASTNQTSMYLCASSLSPLGVEETQYFGPGTRLLVL.

This clone appeared a single time. This chain connects TRBV7-2 to TRBJ2-2, with 7 bases identical to TRBD1. Germline loops: CDR1 SGHTA, CDR2 FQGNSA. Trimming removed 3 bases from V and 7 bases from J; junction bases left unmatched: 5. The CDR3 contains 14 residues. In DNA, the CDR3 is TGTGCCAGCAGCTTCGCAGGGGGTTACGGGGAGCTGTTTTTT. This translates into CASSFAGGYGELFF.

The gene calls are TRBV27 and TRBJ2-3, with 11 bases lining up with TRBD2. V shed 4 bases, J shed 2 bases, and the junction held 8 bases outside the gene matches. From germline, CDR1 is MNHEY and CDR2 SMNVEV (reference sequence). The CDR3 covers 17 residues. The CDR3 DNA follows: TGTGCCAGCAGTTCCCTTCGACTAGCGGGGACCACAGATACGCAGTATTTT. Encoded protein: CASSSLRLAGTTDTQYF.

The chain carries TRBV5-8 and TRBJ1-1, with D perhaps matching TRBD1 (5 bases). Germline CDR1 reads SGHTS; CDR2 reads YDEGEE. The CDR3 covers 15 residues. Trimming shortened V by 0 bases and J by 0 bases, and 9 bases separated the two germline ends. The CDR3 loop is CASSLEGSLNTEAFF. CDR3 DNA sequence: TGTGCCAGCAGCTTGGAGGGGTCCCTGAACACTGAAGCTTTCTTT.

The V gene is TRBV6-6, the J gene TRBJ1-1; a possible D gene is TRBD1 (6 bases). Germline CDR1 MNHNY, CDR2 SVGAGI (reference sequence). CDR3 size: 12 residues. V was trimmed by 6 bases and J by 10 bases, leaving 15 bases between them. CDR3 loop: CASSKGGGPAFF. CDR3 bases: TGTGCCAGCAGCAAGGGGGGAGGGCCAGCTTTCTTT.

This clone was found a few times. This sequence joins TRBV13 and TRBJ2-5; maybe TRBD2 (6 bases). Germline lookup yields CDR1 PRHDT and CDR2 FYEKMQ (reference sequence). The CDR3 runs 13 residues. V was clipped by 5 bases and J by 5 bases, with 12 bases between them. The CDR3 DNA reads as TGTGCCAGCAGCCCCGGGGGTGGGGAGACCCAGTACTTC. Protein product: CASSPGGGETQYF. Together with reference TRBV13 and TRBJ2-5, the CDR3 gives the full variable domain: AAGVIQSPRHLIKEKRETATLKCYPIPRHDTVYWYQQGPGQDPQFLISFYEKMQSDKGSIPDRFSAQQFSDYHSELNMSSLELGDSALYFCASSPGGGETQYFGPGTRLLVL.

V is TRBV7-3 and J is TRBJ2-2; D might be TRBD2 (5 bases). V dropped 2 bases and J dropped 4 bases, with 11 bases sitting between them. Germline CDR1 SGHTA, CDR2 FQGTGA. This CDR3 is 15 amino acids long. The CDR3 spells CASSLPSGGTGELFF. CDR3 in DNA: TGTGCCAGCAGCTTACCCAGCGGCGGCACCGGGGAGCTGTTTTTT.